Listed below are T cell receptor beta chains from one sample, sequenced in a study of low-dose radiotherapy and immunotherapy resistance in tumors. Each CDR3 protein is one row after TCRdb ran MiXCR on the reads. The table has tens of thousands of distinct CDR3 sequences, roughly a sixth seen once. The sample here was PBMCs, taken before treatment. These receptors all come from a male donor with prostate cancer. The CDR3 runs from the conserved cysteine through the conserved F or W. D genes are given only for firm matches. Clone size, where shown, is once, few, many, or a class for clones that have expanded.

TRBJ1-6 | NA | TRBV18 | many | TGTGCCAGCTCACCGTTTCCTAGGGGCGAGTCACCCCTCCACTTT | CASSPFPRGESPLHF
TRBJ1-2 | NA | TRBV5-1 | many | TGCGCCAGCAGCCCAACCGGGAACTATGGCTACACCTTC | CASSPTGNYGYTF
TRBJ2-2 | TRBD2 | TRBV6-2/TRBV6-3 | many | TGTGCCAGCAGCTCACGGACTAGCGGGGGTATCGGGGAGCTGTTTTTT | CASSSRTSGGIGELFF
TRBJ2-1 | TRBD2 | TRBV7-2 | many | TGTGCCAGCAGCTTAGAAGGGCAGCGGGGGGGAAATGAGCAGTTCTTC | CASSLEGQRGGNEQFF
TRBJ2-1 | TRBD1 | TRBV3-1 | NA | TGTGCCAGCAGCGGGACAGGAGGCGAGCAGTTCTTC | CASSGTGGEQFF
TRBJ2-1 | NA | TRBV3-1 | many | TGTGCCAGCAGCCAAGAAGGGACCTTCCATGAGCAGTTCTTC | CASSQEGTFHEQFF
TRBJ2-7 | NA | TRBV19 | many | TGTGCCAGTAGCTTCGGTGGCCGGACCTACGAGCAGTACTTC | CASSFGGRTYEQYF
TRBJ2-5 | NA | TRBV7-9 | many | TGTGCCAGCAGCCCCACGGGCGGGGACACTCAAGAGACCCAGTACTTC | CASSPTGGDTQETQYF
TRBJ2-7 | TRBD1 | TRBV19 | many | TGTGCCAGCCGGGACAGGGAATCCTACGAGCAGTACTTC | CASRDRESYEQYF
TRBJ2-5 | NA | TRBV7-6 | many | TGTGCCAGCAGCCAAGGGGGGCGCGGGACCCAGTACTTC | CASSQGGRGTQYF
TRBJ2-1 | TRBD2 | TRBV5-1 | many | TGTGCCAGCAGCTTGGGACTAGCGGGGAATGAGCAGTTCTTC | CASSLGLAGNEQFF
TRBJ1-1 | NA | TRBV29-1 | many | TGCAGCGTTGGGGGGGGGACTGAAGCTTTCTTT | CSVGGGTEAFF
TRBJ1-3 | NA | TRBV5-1 | many | TGCGCCAGCAGCTTGGTCCCAGGAAACACCATATATTTT | CASSLVPGNTIYF
TRBJ2-1 | NA | TRBV30 | once | TGTGCCTGGAGTAGGGGGTTCTCCTACAATGAGCAGTTCTTC | CAWSRGFSYNEQFF
TRBJ1-6 | TRBD1 | TRBV6-2/TRBV6-3 | NA | TGTGCCAGCAGTTACGAGATAACAGGGGGCTCGTCCTATAATTCACCCCTCCACTTT | CASSYEITGGSSYNSPLHF
TRBJ2-1 | NA | TRBV30 | many | TGTGCCTGGGCGCCAGCAAAAGGGACTCTCCAGTTCTTC | CAWAPAKGTLQFF
TRBJ1-2 | NA | TRBV4-1 | NA | TGCGCCAGCAGCCAATCGCAGCAAGTTTCCTATGGCTACACCTTC | CASSQSQQVSYGYTF
TRBJ1-5 | NA | TRBV6-1 | many | TGTGCCAGCAGTGTCTTGGCAGGGACGGGTCAGCCCCAGCATTTT | CASSVLAGTGQPQHF
TRBJ2-1 | TRBD1 | TRBV9 | many | TGTGCCAGCAGCCCCCGGGACAGGACTTACAATGAGCAGTTCTTC | CASSPRDRTYNEQFF
TRBJ1-5 | NA | TRBV5-1 | many | TGCGCCAGCAGCCCCGGCGGGTCAGGGAGTCAGCCCCAGCATTTT | CASSPGGSGSQPQHF
TRBJ2-5 | TRBD2 | TRBV20-1 | many | TGCAGTGCTCCTGGGACTAGCTTGGAGACCCAGTACTTC | CSAPGTSLETQYF
TRBJ1-6 | TRBD1 | TRBV5-4 | many | TGTGCCAGCAGCATGGACAGGAGCTCCTATAATTCACCCCTCCACTTT | CASSMDRSSYNSPLHF
TRBJ2-3 | NA | TRBV7-2 | NA | TGTGCCAGCAGCCGTGTGCCAGATACGCAGTATTTT | CASSRVPDTQYF
TRBJ2-2 | TRBD2 | TRBV20-1 | NA | TGCAGTGCTAGTGGGCTAGCGGGCACCGCGAACACCGGGGAGCTGTTTTTT | CSASGLAGTANTGELFF
TRBJ2-5 | NA | TRBV12-3/TRBV12-4 | NA | TGTGCCAGCAGCCCAGGCTGGGAAGAGACCCAGTACTTC | CASSPGWEETQYF
TRBJ2-7 | TRBD2 | TRBV5-1 | many | TGCGCCAGCAGCTTGGCTGCGGGAGTAGGCGAGCAGTACTTC | CASSLAAGVGEQYF
TRBJ2-5 | NA | TRBV7-2 | NA | TGTGCCAGCAGCTTAGCCCCAGGGATAGAGACCCAGTACTTC | CASSLAPGIETQYF
TRBJ2-1 | NA | TRBV19 | many | TGTGCCAGTAGCGGGGATGATTGGTCCTACAATGAGCAGTTCTTC | CASSGDDWSYNEQFF
TRBJ2-5 | TRBD1 | TRBV20-1 | many | TGCAGTGCGAGTTTCCCCGACAGGGAACTAGAAGAGACCCAGTACTTC | CSASFPDRELEETQYF
TRBJ2-2 | NA | TRBV24-1 | many | TGTGCCACCGGCGGGACAGTTGGTGACACCGGGGAGCTGTTTTTT | CATGGTVGDTGELFF
TRBJ1-3 | NA | TRBV6-1 | many | TGTGCCAGCAGTGAAGCGCTCGGCATAAACTCTGGAAACACCATATATTTT | CASSEALGINSGNTIYF
TRBJ1-1 | NA | TRBV20-1 | many | TGCAGTGCTGGTAACGGCTGGCGGACTGAAGCTTTCTTT | CSAGNGWRTEAFF
TRBJ2-1 | NA | TRBV5-1 | many | TGCGCCAGCAGCGACGGAGTTGGGACCGTGGGAGAGCAGTTCTTC | CASSDGVGTVGEQFF
TRBJ2-7 | NA | TRBV6-2/TRBV6-3 | NA | TGTGCCAGCAGTTACGGTCAGGGGCGGGAGCAGTACTTC | CASSYGQGREQYF
TRBJ2-5 | NA | TRBV29-1 | many | TGCAGCGCGCACAACAGAGGGGGAGCGGGAGAGACCCAGTACTTC | CSAHNRGGAGETQYF
TRBJ2-7 | NA | TRBV11-2 | many | TGTGCCAGCAGCTTAGGCCAGTTTAGCTCCTACGAGCAGTACTTC | CASSLGQFSSYEQYF
TRBJ2-1 | TRBD2 | TRBV11-2 | few | TGTGCCAGCAGCAAGGGCGGGGGGGGGGGTGAGCAGTTCTTC | CASSKGGGGGEQFF
TRBJ2-2 | NA | TRBV12-3/TRBV12-4 | many | TGTGCCAGCAGTTTGAGCTCCGGGGAGCTGTTTTTT | CASSLSSGELFF
TRBJ2-5 | TRBD1 | TRBV12-3/TRBV12-4 | many | TGTGCCAGCAGCCTAGGGACAGCGCGAGAGACCCAGTACTTC | CASSLGTARETQYF
TRBJ2-5 | NA | TRBV7-8 | many | TGTGCCAGCAGCTCAGACCCCAAGGGGCGAGAGACCCAGTACTTC | CASSSDPKGRETQYF
TRBJ2-1 | NA | TRBV20-1 | many | TGCAGTGCCAGCGGTCGGGGGGCCTTTGAGCAGTTCTTC | CSASGRGAFEQFF
TRBJ2-3 | TRBD2 | TRBV10-2 | NA | TGCGCCAGCAGAAGCGGGGTCACAGATACGCAGTATTTT | CASRSGVTDTQYF
TRBJ2-1 | NA | TRBV3-1 | many | TGTGCCAGCGGCTACAATGAGCAGTTCTTC | CASGYNEQFF
TRBJ2-5 | NA | TRBV6-4 | many | TGTGCCAGCAGTGCCCAAACAGGAGACGGGACCCAGTACTTC | CASSAQTGDGTQYF
TRBJ1-1 | NA | TRBV5-6 | many | TGTGCCAGCAGCCTGAGGGGCCGTAGCACTGAAGCTTTCTTT | CASSLRGRSTEAFF
TRBJ1-1 | NA | TRBV27 | many | TGTGCCAGCAGTTTATCAGTAGGTGGCTACACTGAAGCTTTCTTT | CASSLSVGGYTEAFF
TRBJ1-2 | NA | TRBV6-1 | few | TGTGCCAGCAGTTACTCACAGGGCTATGGCTACACCTTC | CASSYSQGYGYTF
TRBJ2-4 | NA | TRBV2 | many | TGTGCCAGCATGAGGTTTGCCAAAAACATTCAGTACTTC | CASMRFAKNIQYF
TRBJ2-2 | TRBD1 | TRBV20-1 | many | TGCAGTGCTAGGAGGGCGGGGACAGGGGGAGCCGGGGAGCTGTTTTTT | CSARRAGTGGAGELFF
TRBJ2-3 | NA | TRBV20-1 | many | TGCAGTGCTAATTCCGAAGGACATTTTAGCACAGATACGCAGTATTTT | CSANSEGHFSTDTQYF
TRBJ2-1 | NA | TRBV7-9 | many | TGTGCCAGCAGCTTAGGTCCCAGGTGGGGTTACAATGAGCAGTTCTTC | CASSLGPRWGYNEQFF
TRBJ2-7 | NA | TRBV3-1 | many | TGTGCCAGCAGCCAAGATGGGGAAGTCTCCTACGAGCAGTACTTC | CASSQDGEVSYEQYF
TRBJ2-2 | NA | TRBV29-1 | many | TGCAGCGCCCACGGGACGACGACCGGGGAGCTGTTTTTT | CSAHGTTTGELFF
TRBJ2-1 | TRBD2 | TRBV6-5 | many | TGTGCCAGCAGCACCGGGACTAGCTTTTTCTTC | CASSTGTSFFF